The 9 T cell receptor beta chains below were found in one sample sequenced in a study of blood T cell repertoires in COVID-19 (TCRdb year 2020). Libraries were constructed by the immunoSEQ multiplex PCR assay. As stored in TCRdb, this immuneACCESS dataset retains in-frame rearrangements with V and J assigned. A fraction of the clones does not appear; measured against another copy, unresolved V genes explain less than half of the discrepancy, and the remainder lacks a known reason. Counted in this sample were 350,000 to 450,000 clones; around 87% of them appeared once. Around 1.1% of the sample lies in the top ten. Sequencing input: PBMCs or T cells enriched from blood (not recorded which). These receptor sequences come from a man aged 25 to 40 who had recovered from COVID-19.

The rearrangement uses TRBV5-5 and TRBJ1-6; 7 bases line up with TRBD1. Germline V gives CDR1 SGHKS, CDR2 YYEKEE (reference sequence). V shed 4 bases and J 9 bases; nucleotides not matched to a gene: 10. CDR3 size: 15 residues. CDR3 region: CASSVRQGLGSPLHF. Here the CDR3 DNA reads TGTGCCAGCAGCGTACGACAGGGACTTGGTTCACCCCTCCACTTT.

The chain carries TRBV6-2 or TRBV6-3 and TRBJ2-5, with TRBD1 matching 10 bases. CDR3 size: 18 residues. Germline CDR1 reads MNHEY; CDR2 reads SVGEGT. V was clipped by 5 bases and J by 5 bases; unmatched bases: 17. CDR3 sequence reads: CASSPLQSTGGGGETQYF. Written as DNA, the CDR3 is TGTGCCAGCAGTCCACTACAGTCGACAGGGGGCGGTGGGGAGACCCAGTACTTC.

V is TRBV6-5 and J is TRBJ1-5, with 7 positions matching TRBD1. CDR1 is MNHEY, CDR2 SVGAGI, per germline. This CDR3 is 15 amino acids long. V shed 2 bases and J 5 bases; nucleotides not matched to a gene: 6. The CDR3 reads CASSYARQGDQPQHF. As DNA, the CDR3 is TGTGCCAGCAGTTACGCCAGACAGGGTGATCAGCCCCAGCATTTT.

The chain links TRBV28 to TRBJ2-1; D not certain. CDR3 length: 11 amino acids. The V and J ends lost 6 bases and 10 bases respectively, with 10 bases between them. Germline V gene sequence: CDR1 MDHEN, CDR2 SYDVKM. CDR3 nucleotide sequence: TGTGCCAGCAGGAAATATCGGGAGCAGTTCTTC. It codes for CASRKYREQFF.

The chain combines TRBV28 with TRBJ2-3; 8 bases agree with TRBD2. There are 13 residues in the CDR3. The germline CDR1 and CDR2 sequences are MDHEN and SYDVKM. V dropped 5 bases and J dropped 9; count of bases not matched to a gene: 7. CDR3 nucleotide sequence: TGTGCCAGCAGTCCCGGGACTAGGGGCACGCAGTATTTT. This sequence encodes CASSPGTRGTQYF.

The gene calls are TRBV18 and TRBJ1-3; a possible D gene is TRBD1 (5 bases). The CDR3 is 15 amino acids. V lost 2 bases to trimming and J lost 0 bases, with 8 bases between them. Germline V gene lookup returns CDR1 KGHSH and CDR2 LQKENI. The CDR3 nucleotides read TGTGCCAGCTCACCAGGGGCCAGCTCTGGAAACACCATATATTTT. Protein: CASSPGASSGNTIYF.

The chain employs TRBV6-5 and TRBJ2-7; a possible D gene is TRBD2 (6 bases). Trimming removed 6 bases at V and 6 bases at J, with 9 bases between. The length of the CDR3 is 11 residues. Germline CDR1 and CDR2: MNHEY and SVGAGI. This CDR3 is CASRGGGEQYF. The DNA for the CDR3 is TGTGCCAGCAGGGGGGGAGGCGAGCAGTACTTC.

In this sample, this clone turned up once. The chain couples TRBV28 to TRBJ1-2; D not resolved. Germline-derived CDR1 and CDR2 are MDHEN and SYDVKM. There are 11 residues in the CDR3. V dropped 8 bases and J dropped 2 bases, with 6 bases sitting between them. CDR3 DNA sequence: TGTGCCAGCCAGGTGAACTATGGCTACACCTTC. Translated, it gives CASQVNYGYTF.

The chain's CDR3 is CASSRGQGGTGELFF. The CDR3 bases are TGTGCCAGCAGCCGGGGACAGGGGGGAACCGGGGAGCTGTTTTTT. The chain uses TRBV7-9 and TRBJ2-2, with 11 bases lining up with TRBD1. The trim removed 5 bases at V and 5 bases at J, leaving 4 bases unmatched. The CDR3 runs 15 residues. The germline V gene has CDR1 SEHNR and CDR2 FQNEAQ (reference sequence).